Listed here are 28 T cell receptor beta chains from one sample, sequenced in a study of CD8+ T cells in alopecia areata. Described treatment: oral pan-JAK inhibitor, 5-10 mg twice daily. Once RNA had been extracted, it was reverse transcribed into cDNA to act as the sequencing template. Only in-frame clones appear in the TCRdb table, and some are missing; sequencing was by immunoSEQ multiplex PCR. The data contain around 290,000 clones, 55% to 70% of them singletons. Sequencing used CD4+ T cells sorted from blood, obtained at week 24, from a patient treated with tofacitinib. Every receptor here comes from a human donor with alopecia areata.

As to this clone: The same CDR3 arises from other DNA sequences in this sample as well. The rearrangement uses TRBV10-3 and TRBJ2-7; 7 nucleotides agree with TRBD1. The V segment lost 3 bases and the J segment 4 bases; nucleotides outside the gene matches: 3. The CDR3 loop spans 13 amino acids. Germline-derived CDR1 and CDR2 are ENHRY and SYGVKD. This CDR3 reads CAISERGPYEQYF. CDR3 bases: TGTGCCATCAGTGAAAGGGGGCCTTACGAGCAGTACTTC.

V usage is TRBV7-2 and J usage is TRBJ1-6; no reliable D call. The CDR3 is 11 residues long. Trimming pared 5 bases from V and 15 bases from J, leaving 11 bases between. Germline assignment: CDR1 SGHTA and CDR2 FQGNSA. The CDR3 sequence: CASSLQSLLHF. The CDR3 bases are TGTGCCAGCAGCCTACAGTCTCTCCTCCACTTT.

CDR3 DNA sequence: TGCGCCAGCAGTCCTCCCCTGCTAGCGGGCAGCACAGATACGCAGTATTTT. It encodes CASSPPLLAGSTDTQYF. The gene calls are TRBV23-1 and TRBJ2-3, with 8 bases aligning to TRBD2. TRBV23-1 has ORF status, its function being uncertain. Losses at the gene ends were 4 bases for V and 0 bases for J; bases not matched to a gene: 9. This CDR3 is 17 amino acids long.

This sequence joins TRBV19 and TRBJ2-7; unclear D gene. Germline V gives CDR1 LNHDA, CDR2 SQIVND (reference sequence). The CDR3 totals 15 residues. V lost 4 bases and J lost 0, with 13 bases in between. This chain's CDR3 is CASSTYRTSSYEQYF. The CDR3 nucleotides read TGTGCCAGTAGTACCTATAGGACGAGCTCCTACGAGCAGTACTTC.

The chain joins TRBV29-1 to TRBJ1-2; no clear D. Trimming stripped 5 bases from V and 5 bases from J, with 9 bases between. The CDR3 loop spans 11 amino acids. Germline V gene sequence: CDR1 SQVTM, CDR2 ANQGSEA. This CDR3 is CSVKTGYGYTF. DNA for the CDR3: TGCAGCGTTAAGACCGGATATGGCTACACCTTC.

V is TRBV10-3 and J is TRBJ1-4, with TRBD1 as a possible D gene (5 bases). The CDR3 has 15 residues. Germline-derived CDR1 and CDR2 are ENHRY and SYGVKD. Trimming took off 4 bases at V and 10 bases at J, with 19 bases between the two ends. The chain's CDR3 is CAISGGERQGGKLFF. The CDR3 DNA reads TGTGCCATCAGTGGCGGGGAGCGGCAGGGTGGAAAACTGTTTTTT.

V and J are TRBV6-1 and TRBJ1-5; tentatively, D is TRBD1 (6 bases). The V gene's germline CDR1 is MNHNS and CDR2 SASEGT. The CDR3 covers 15 residues. The ends were cut back, 5 bases at V and 4 bases at J, with 15 bases in the middle. CDR3 coding DNA: TGTGCCAGCAGTCCGATGGGGGGCGGGAATCAGCCCCAGCATTTT. Its protein is CASSPMGGGNQPQHF.

The chain carries TRBV4-3 and TRBJ2-5, with TRBD2 as a possible D gene (6 bases). Trimming shortened V by 2 bases and J by 4 bases, and 11 bases separated the two germline ends. Germline assignment: CDR1 LGHNA and CDR2 YSLEER. The CDR3 covers 14 residues. The CDR3 DNA is TGCGCCAGCAGCCAAAACCCCGGGGGAGAGACCCAGTACTTC. The encoded protein is CASSQNPGGETQYF.

V and J are TRBV6-6 and TRBJ2-7; TRBD2 agrees at 9 bases. CDR1 and CDR2 (germline): MNHNY, SVGAGI (reference sequence). The length of the CDR3 is 15 residues. V gave up 0 bases and J gave up 3 bases; unmatched junction bases: 3. The CDR3 spells CASSYSSSGSYEQYF. DNA for the CDR3: TGTGCCAGCAGTTACTCGAGTAGCGGGAGCTACGAGCAGTACTTC.

The rearrangement uses TRBV4-1 and TRBJ2-3; 8 nucleotides line up with TRBD2. Germline V CDR1 and CDR2: MGHRA, YSYEKL. The CDR3 totals 17 residues. V gave up 0 bases and J gave up 4 bases; unmatched junction bases: 9. The CDR3 region is CASSQEPSGGPPDTQYF. The CDR3 DNA follows: TGCGCCAGCAGCCAAGAGCCTTCGGGGGGGCCACCAGATACGCAGTATTTT.

The V and J genes are TRBV5-4 and TRBJ2-1; D ambiguous. The CDR3 is made up of 11 amino acids. Trimming took off 2 bases at V and 6 bases at J, with 3 bases between the two ends. The V gene's germline CDR1 is SGHNT and CDR2 YYREEE (reference sequence). This CDR3 reads CASSFSNEQFF. The DNA of the CDR3 is TGTGCCAGCAGCTTCAGCAATGAGCAGTTCTTC.

The chain uses TRBV5-1 and TRBJ1-1; D is uncertain. With 0 bases removed from V and 0 bases from J, the gap between germline ends came to 3 bases. Germline lookup yields CDR1 SGHRS and CDR2 YFSETQ. The CDR3 extends over 13 amino acids. The chain's CDR3 is CASSLAVNTEAFF. CDR3 DNA sequence: TGCGCCAGCAGCTTGGCCGTGAACACTGAAGCTTTCTTT.

This clone came up a few times. This chain connects TRBV4-2 to TRBJ2-7; the D is unclear. V was trimmed by 0 bases and J by 0 bases, leaving 6 bases between them. The CDR3 extends over 14 amino acids. Germline CDR1 and CDR2: LGHNA and YNFKEQ. CDR3 protein: CASSQDWGSYEQYF. CDR3 DNA sequence: TGTGCCAGCAGCCAAGATTGGGGCTCCTACGAGCAGTACTTC.

This rearrangement joins TRBV27 to TRBJ2-7, with D possibly being TRBD2 (6 bases). The CDR3 runs 14 residues. Trimming removed 4 bases at V and 4 bases at J, with 14 bases between. CDR1 MNHEY and CDR2 SMNVEV come from the germline V gene (reference sequence). CDR3 amino acids: CASSSLAGLYEQYF. CDR3 DNA: TGTGCCAGCAGTTCACTCGCGGGGCTTTACGAGCAGTACTTC.

The table lists this clone with a count of one. The chain employs TRBV28 and TRBJ2-1; 9 bases are shared with TRBD1. V was clipped by 5 bases and J by 3 bases; unmatched bases: 8. From germline, CDR1 is MDHEN and CDR2 SYDVKM. The CDR3 is 16 amino acids. The CDR3: CASSDHGTGNYNEQFF. The CDR3 DNA follows: TGTGCCAGCAGTGACCACGGGACAGGGAACTACAATGAGCAGTTCTTC.

The J gene is TRBJ1-1, the V gene TRBV5-1; D is uncertain. Trimming cost V 3 bases and J 1 base, with 13 bases left between them. The CDR3 has 15 amino acids. Germline V gene lookup returns CDR1 SGHRS and CDR2 YFSETQ. CDR3 nucleotides: TGCGCCAGCAGCTCGATTGGGATGTCGAACACTGAAGCTTTCTTT. It is translated as CASSSIGMSNTEAFF.

The chain couples TRBV9 to TRBJ1-2; a possible D gene is TRBD1 (5 bases). V was trimmed by 0 bases and J by 7 bases, leaving 13 bases between them. The length of the CDR3 is 14 residues. CDR1 is SGDLS, CDR2 YYNGEE, per germline. In DNA, the CDR3 is TGTGCCAGCAGCGTAGGAGGAGGGCAGGGTGGCTACACCTTC. Amino acids: CASSVGGGQGGYTF.

This clone was detected only once. The rearrangement joins TRBV5-1 to TRBJ2-1, with 12 bases that match TRBD2. J gave up 4 bases and V 5 bases, and 4 bases lay outside the gene matches. The CDR3 is 15 amino acids. Per the germline V gene, CDR1 is SGHRS and CDR2 is YFSETQ. As DNA, the CDR3 is TGCGCCAGCAGTGAACTAGCGGGGGGATACAATGAGCAGTTCTTC. Translating it yields CASSELAGGYNEQFF.

This chain connects TRBV30 to TRBJ1-5; D remains unclear. The CDR3 has 15 residues. The V gene's germline CDR1 is GTSNPN and CDR2 SVGIG (reference sequence). V lost 2 bases to trimming and J lost 0 bases, with 11 bases between them. The CDR3 nucleotides read TGTGCCTGGAGTTCCGACACCTATAGCAATCAGCCCCAGCATTTT. Protein: CAWSSDTYSNQPQHF.

The chain joins TRBV2 to TRBJ1-2; D gene uncertain. Trimming took off 7 bases at V and 8 bases at J, with 11 bases between the two ends. Germline V gene sequence: CDR1 SNHLY, CDR2 FYNNEI. CDR3 length equals 11 residues. Written as DNA, the CDR3 is TGTGCCAGCACCCGGACCTTGGGCTACACCTTC. It codes for CASTRTLGYTF.

This clone came up a few times. V usage is TRBV29-1 and J usage is TRBJ2-7; 8 bases are shared with TRBD1. The CDR3 is 13 amino acids. V was clipped by 5 bases and J by 0 bases; unmatched bases: 3. Germline lookup yields CDR1 SQVTM and CDR2 ANQGSEA. The CDR3, as DNA: TGCAGCGTTCCTGGGACAGGCTCCTACGAGCAGTACTTC. This gives the protein CSVPGTGSYEQYF.

This clone was observed at least ten times. CDR3 DNA sequence: TGTGCCAGCAGCTTTGATAGGAACACCGGGGAGCTGTTTTTT. As protein: CASSFDRNTGELFF. The chain carries TRBV7-2 and TRBJ2-2; D unclear. Germline CDR1 is SGHTA and CDR2 is FQGNSA. Trimming left V 3 bases short and J 1 base short, with 6 bases between. The CDR3 is 14 amino acids.

The chain carries TRBV28 and TRBJ2-5; 13 bases line up with TRBD2. The V segment lost 4 bases and the J segment 5 bases; nucleotides outside the gene matches: 10. Per the germline V gene, CDR1 is MDHEN and CDR2 is SYDVKM. The CDR3 covers 17 residues. The CDR3 nucleotides read TGTGCCAGCAGTTCCCGAACTAGCGGGGGGGCCCGGGAGACCCAGTACTTC. Translated, it gives CASSSRTSGGARETQYF.

V gene TRBV30 combines with J gene TRBJ1-1; no definite D call. Germline values: CDR1 GTSNPN, CDR2 SVGIG (reference sequence). Trimming took off 0 bases at V and 3 bases at J, with 5 bases between the two ends. CDR3 length equals 12 residues. This CDR3 reads CAWSVRYTEAFF. CDR3 nucleotide sequence: TGTGCCTGGAGTGTACGATACACTGAAGCTTTCTTT.

This sequence joins TRBV30 and TRBJ1-2; D may be TRBD1 (5 bases). This CDR3 has 13 residues. V lost 5 bases, J lost 4 bases, and 14 bases lay in between. Per germline, CDR1 GTSNPN and CDR2 SVGIG (reference sequence). The CDR3 loop is CAWRQSQVYGYTF. DNA for the CDR3: TGTGCCTGGCGACAGTCGCAGGTCTATGGCTACACCTTC.

This sequence joins TRBV10-3 and TRBJ2-3, with a weak D call TRBD2 (6 bases). Germline lookup yields CDR1 ENHRY and CDR2 SYGVKD. Trimming cost V 10 bases and J 7 bases, with 21 bases left between them. The CDR3 has 14 amino acids. CDR3 in DNA: TGTGCCACTTCGGATGGGCTAGCGCAACATACGCAGTATTTT. Its protein product is CATSDGLAQHTQYF.

This clone has just a few counts. This sequence joins TRBV7-2 and TRBJ2-1, with D perhaps matching TRBD2 (5 bases). The CDR3 totals 16 residues. Germline loops: CDR1 SGHTA, CDR2 FQGNSA. Trimming removed 2 bases at V and 7 bases at J, with 18 bases between. Here the CDR3 reads CASSLTFSRGSNEQFF. The CDR3 nucleotides are TGTGCCAGCAGCTTAACGTTCTCCCGAGGGAGTAATGAGCAGTTCTTC.

The rearrangement uses TRBV29-1 and TRBJ1-1; TRBD1 aligns across 10 bases. V lost 6 bases, J lost 5 bases, and 6 bases stayed unmatched. The V gene's germline CDR1 is SQVTM and CDR2 ANQGSEA. The CDR3 is 13 residues long. Written as DNA, the CDR3 is TGCAGCGTCGACAGGGGGCTTCGGACTGAAGCTTTCTTT. Its translation: CSVDRGLRTEAFF.